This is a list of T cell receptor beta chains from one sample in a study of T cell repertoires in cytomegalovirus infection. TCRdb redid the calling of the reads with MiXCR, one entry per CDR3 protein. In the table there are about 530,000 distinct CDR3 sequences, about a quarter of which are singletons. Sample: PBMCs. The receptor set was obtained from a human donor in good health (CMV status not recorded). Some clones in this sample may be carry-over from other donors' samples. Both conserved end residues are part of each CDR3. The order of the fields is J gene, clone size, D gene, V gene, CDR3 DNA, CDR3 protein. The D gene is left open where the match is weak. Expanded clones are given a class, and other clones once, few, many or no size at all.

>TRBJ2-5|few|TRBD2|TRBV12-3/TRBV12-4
TGTGCCAGCAGTTTACAGCGGGAGGATCCAGAGACCCAGTACTTC
CASSLQREDPETQYF
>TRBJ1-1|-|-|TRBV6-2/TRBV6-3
TGTGCCAGCAGCAAACCCGAATACGTCACTGAAGCTTTCTTT
CASSKPEYVTEAFF
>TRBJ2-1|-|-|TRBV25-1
TGTGCCAGCAGTGAATTTGGGGGAGGAGGTTGGAATGAGCAGTTCTTC
CASSEFGGGGWNEQFF
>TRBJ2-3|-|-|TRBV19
TGTGCCAGTAGCGTCCTAAGCGCTAGCACAGATACGCAGTATTTT
CASSVLSASTDTQYF
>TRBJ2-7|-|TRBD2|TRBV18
TGTGCCAGCTCACCCCCAACACTAGCGGGAGGAGCCGAGCAGTACTTC
CASSPPTLAGGAEQYF
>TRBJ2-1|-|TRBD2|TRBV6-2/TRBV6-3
TGTGCCGGTGGCCGTGGGGGGACTAGACTAAGCAGTGAGCAGTTCTTC
CAGGRGGTRLSSEQFF
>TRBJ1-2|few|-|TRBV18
TGTGCCAGCTCACCACCGTCCAGGGTCGGCTATGGCTACACCTTC
CASSPPSRVGYGYTF
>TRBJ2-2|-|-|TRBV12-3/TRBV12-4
TGTGCCAGCAGTTCGAGTCGACAGAACACCGGGGAGCTGTTTTTT
CASSSSRQNTGELFF
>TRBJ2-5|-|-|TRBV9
TGTGCCAGCAGCGTAGGGGGAGTCCAAGAGACCCAGTACTTC
CASSVGGVQETQYF
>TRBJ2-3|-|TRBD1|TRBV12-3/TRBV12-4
TGTGCCAGCAGTCGGACAGGGCTCTATACGCAGTATTTT
CASSRTGLYTQYF
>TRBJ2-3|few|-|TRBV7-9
TGTGCCAGCAGCTTAGCAGGGGCGAGCACAGATACGCAGTATTTT
CASSLAGASTDTQYF
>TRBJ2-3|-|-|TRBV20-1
TGCACTACGGATACGCAGTATTTT
CTTDTQYF
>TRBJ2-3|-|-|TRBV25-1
TGTGCCAGCAGATCTAGGCAAGCTGGAGATACGCAGTATTTT
CASRSRQAGDTQYF
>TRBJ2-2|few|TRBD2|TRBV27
TGTGCCAGCGGGACTAGCGGGAACACCGGGGAGCTGTTTTTT
CASGTSGNTGELFF
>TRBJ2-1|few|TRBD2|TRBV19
TGTGCCAGTAGTATACGGCTAGCGGGGAGCTCCTACAATGAGCAGTTCTTC
CASSIRLAGSSYNEQFF
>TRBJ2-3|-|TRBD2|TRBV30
TGTGCCTGGAGTGTACCCGCGGGAGGGAAGTCAGATACGCAGTATTTT
CAWSVPAGGKSDTQYF
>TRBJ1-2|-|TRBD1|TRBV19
TGTGCCAGTAGTAACAGTTTACAGGGGAACTATGGCTACACCTTC
CASSNSLQGNYGYTF
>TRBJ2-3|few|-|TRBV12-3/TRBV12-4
TGTGCCAGCAGTCGTACCCTAGTGGCGGATACGCAGTATTTT
CASSRTLVADTQYF
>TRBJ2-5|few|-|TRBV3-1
TGTGCCAGCAGCCCACGAAACAGTTGGAAAGAGACCCAGTACTTC
CASSPRNSWKETQYF
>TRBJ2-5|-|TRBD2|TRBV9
TGTGCCAGCAGCGCCGGGGCGCTAGCGGTGCAAGAGACCCAGTACTTC
CASSAGALAVQETQYF
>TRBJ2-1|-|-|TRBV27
TGTGCCAGCAGTTTAACCCCCGGGGATCCCCCGGTGGTAGAGCAGTTCTTC
CASSLTPGDPPVVEQFF
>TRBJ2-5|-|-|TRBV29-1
TGCAGCGTTGAGGTCGCCCAAGAGACCCAGTACTTC
CSVEVAQETQYF
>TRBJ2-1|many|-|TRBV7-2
TGTGCCAGCAGCCCCAGGACGATCAATGAGCAGTTCTTC
CASSPRTINEQFF
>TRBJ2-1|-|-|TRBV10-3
TGTGCCATCCGAGGGGTAGGAGAAAACGGTGAGCAGTTCTTC
CAIRGVGENGEQFF
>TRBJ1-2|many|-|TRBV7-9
TGTGCCAGCAGCGAGGGCGTCAACTATGGCTACACCTTC
CASSEGVNYGYTF
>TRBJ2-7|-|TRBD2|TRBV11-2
TGTGCCAGCAGCCGGGGGGGGGGTCTGACCTACGAGCAGTACTTC
CASSRGGGLTYEQYF